The present T cell receptor (beta chain) was sequenced within a study of T cells in Graves' hyperthyroidism and ophthalmopathy. Study-wide background: The initial diagnosis was the point when peripheral blood was collected, ahead of any treatment.

The CDR3 is made up of 15 amino acids. Trimming shortened V by 5 bases and J by 8 bases, and 19 bases separated the two germline ends. Germline V CDR1 and CDR2: MNHNS, SASEGT. From RNA transcripts, TCR beta CDR3 regions were amplified. When the TCR CDR3 underwent first-round RT-PCR, the HTBI primer set was used. TCRdb re-analysed the multiplex PCR reads in MiXCR, keeping a single row per CDR3 protein. The repertoire holds approximately 220,000 distinct CDR3 sequences, with about 16% as singletons. This clonotype was counted many times. Sequenced material: blood. This TCR was recovered from a man aged 35 to 55 with Graves' hyperthyroidism. The rearrangement links TRBV6-1 to TRBJ2-1; D remains ambiguous. CDR3 region: CASSLNGRIRDEQFF. CDR3 sequence (DNA): TGTGCCAGCAGTTTGAACGGACGGATTCGGGATGAGCAGTTCTTC.